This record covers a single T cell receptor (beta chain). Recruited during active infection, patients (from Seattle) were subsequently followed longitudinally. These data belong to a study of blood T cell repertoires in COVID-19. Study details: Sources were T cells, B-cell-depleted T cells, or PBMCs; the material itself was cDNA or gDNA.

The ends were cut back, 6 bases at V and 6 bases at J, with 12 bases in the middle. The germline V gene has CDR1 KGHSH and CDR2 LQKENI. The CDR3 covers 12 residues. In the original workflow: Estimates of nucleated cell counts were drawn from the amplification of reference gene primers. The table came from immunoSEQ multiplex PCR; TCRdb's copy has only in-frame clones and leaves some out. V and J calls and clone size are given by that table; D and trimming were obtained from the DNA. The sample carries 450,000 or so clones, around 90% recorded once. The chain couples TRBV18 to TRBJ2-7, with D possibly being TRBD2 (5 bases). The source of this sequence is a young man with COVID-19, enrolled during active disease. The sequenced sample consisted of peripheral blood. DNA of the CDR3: TGTGCCAGCTCTCTCGGGGTGAGCGAGCAGTACTTC. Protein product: CASSLGVSEQYF.